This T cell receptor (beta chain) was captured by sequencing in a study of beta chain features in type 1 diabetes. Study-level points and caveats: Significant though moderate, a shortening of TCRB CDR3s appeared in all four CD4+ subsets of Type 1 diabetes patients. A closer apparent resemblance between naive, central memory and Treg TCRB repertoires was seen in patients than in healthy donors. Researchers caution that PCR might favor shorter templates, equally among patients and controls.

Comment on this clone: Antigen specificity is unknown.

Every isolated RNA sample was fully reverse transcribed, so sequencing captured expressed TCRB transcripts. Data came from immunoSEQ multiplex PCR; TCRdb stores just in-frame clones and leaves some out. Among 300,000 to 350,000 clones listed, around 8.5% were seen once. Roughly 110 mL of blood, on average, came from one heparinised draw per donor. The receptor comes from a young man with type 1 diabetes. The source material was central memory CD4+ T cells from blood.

The CDR3 bases are TGTGCCAGCAGTGAAGGGAAGGGGGCCGGTGAGACCCAGTACTTC. As protein: CASSEGKGAGETQYF. The genes are TRBV6-1 and TRBJ2-5; TRBD1 matches 7 bases. Per germline, CDR1 MNHNS and CDR2 SASEGT. The CDR3 has 15 residues. With 1 base clipped from V and 5 bases from J, the junction kept 7 bases outside the gene matches.